Listed below are T cell receptor beta chains from one sample, sequenced in a study of blood T cell repertoires in COVID-19. Data came from immunoSEQ multiplex PCR; TCRdb stores just in-frame clones and leaves some out. The table records about 98,000 clones, 80% to 85% of them present only once. The specimen sequenced was peripheral blood. These receptors all stem from a man aged 60 to 75 with acute or convalescent COVID-19. CDR3s include the opening cysteine and the closing phenylalanine or tryptophan. A D gene is named only where the DNA matches it firmly.

len	d_gene	j_gene	v_gene	CDR3aa	CDR3nt
13	.	TRBJ1-1	TRBV10-2	CASSDAVNTEAFF	TGCGCCAGCAGTGATGCGGTGAACACTGAAGCTTTCTTT
16	.	TRBJ1-1	TRBV6-2/TRBV6-3	CASSYLQGNRNTEAFF	TGTGCCAGCAGTTACCTCCAGGGAAATAGGAACACTGAAGCTTTCTTT
15	TRBD2	TRBJ2-3	TRBV5-1	CASSFISGGSDTQYF	TGCGCCAGCAGCTTTATCAGCGGGGGGTCAGATACGCAGTATTTT
13	TRBD1	TRBJ1-2	TRBV27	CASSPRTGYGYTF	TGTGCCAGCAGTCCCCGGACAGGGTATGGCTACACCTTC
13	TRBD1	TRBJ1-2	TRBV18	CASSPDRVYGYTF	TGTGCCAGCTCTCCCGACAGGGTCTATGGCTACACCTTC
14	.	TRBJ1-5	TRBV2	CASSETGKNQPQHF	TGTGCCAGCAGTGAGACCGGGAAGAATCAGCCCCAGCATTTT
15	TRBD1	TRBJ1-3	TRBV6-1	CASSEGQGSGNTIYF	TGTGCCAGCAGTGAGGGACAGGGCTCTGGAAACACCATATATTTT
15	TRBD1	TRBJ2-2	TRBV18	CASSSQQGRPGELFF	TGTGCCAGCTCATCACAACAGGGGAGACCCGGGGAGCTGTTTTTT
14	TRBD1	TRBJ1-4	TRBV10-2	CASSRQGEGEKLFF	TGCGCCAGCTCTAGACAGGGGGAAGGTGAAAAACTGTTTTTT
15	.	TRBJ2-1	TRBV19	CASSIYQASYNEQFF	TGTGCCAGTAGTATCTACCAGGCGTCCTACAATGAGCAGTTCTTC
16	.	TRBJ2-2	TRBV24-1	CATSDSGGSNTGELFF	TGTGCCACCAGTGATTCAGGGGGGTCGAACACCGGGGAGCTGTTTTTT
16	TRBD2	TRBJ2-1	TRBV10-3	CAISVGTTYSYNEQFF	TGTGCCATCAGTGTAGGGACTACCTACTCCTACAATGAGCAGTTCTTC
16	TRBD2	TRBJ2-5	TRBV6-5	CASSSSSGTTKETQYF	TGTGCCAGCAGTTCTTCTAGCGGGACGACTAAAGAGACCCAGTACTTC
15	TRBD2	TRBJ2-1	TRBV6-4	CASSDQGGSYNEQFF	TGTGCCAGCAGTGATCAGGGAGGGTCCTACAATGAGCAGTTCTTC